Described below is a single TCR beta chain sequence and its context. The entry originates in a study of blood T cell repertoires in COVID-19. Germline lookup yields CDR1 LNHDA and CDR2 SQIVND (reference sequence). This CDR3 spans 13 amino acids. The germline V and J ends were trimmed by 9 bases and 1 base, with 9 bases remaining between them. In the authors' methods: Amplifying reference gene primers gave estimates of nucleated cell counts. TCRdb keeps only in-frame clones here, not all; method: immunoSEQ multiplex PCR. Clonal size and the V and J genes are those of that table, whereas D and trimming came from the DNA. Of 300,000 or so clones listed, 80% to 95% were seen once; the top ten hold 1% to 1.3%. Recruits, aged 18 to 89 years, lived in 20 to 30 US areas.

This clonotype originated in a woman aged 25 to 39 who had recovered from COVID-19. Material: PBMCs or T cells enriched from blood (not recorded which). The V gene is TRBV19, the J gene TRBJ2-2; possibly TRBD2 for D (6 bases). The CDR3 coding sequence is TGTGCCAGCGTGGAGGGGAACACCGGGGAGCTGTTTTTT. Translation: CASVEGNTGELFF.